The 23 T cell receptor beta chains given below trace back to one sample, sequenced in a study of human T cells and chemical hapten exposure. TCRdb re-derived calls from the RACE reads in MiXCR, one entry per CDR3 protein. The sample contains approximately 260,000 distinct CDR3 sequences, roughly 8% of which appear only once. The time point here: pre-sensitization, week 0. Specified treatment: therapeutic diphenylcyclopropenone sensitization with weekly scalp DPC. Sequencing used whole blood, obtained in connection with sensitization to the hapten diphenylcyclopropenone (DPC). These receptors were taken from a man in his late teens or twenties with alopecia areata. Some clones in this sample may be carry-over from other donors' samples.

This clonotype was seen only a few times. This chain uses TRBV28 with TRBJ1-2; D is perhaps TRBD1 (6 bases). The CDR3 loop spans 14 amino acids. Trimming cost V 5 bases and J 4 bases, with 14 bases left between them. From germline, CDR1 is MDHEN and CDR2 SYDVKM. Written as DNA, the CDR3 is TGTGCCAGCAGTATTCCGGGACACTTCTATGGCTACACCTTC. Translation gives CASSIPGHFYGYTF.

The table lists this clonotype with many counts. The V and J genes are TRBV20-1 and TRBJ1-1, with a tentative D call TRBD1 (6 bases). V lost 6 bases and J 1 base, leaving 9 bases between the germline ends. Germline lookup yields CDR1 DFQATT and CDR2 SNEGSKA (reference sequence). CDR3 length: 12 amino acids. CDR3 loop: CSAIRGNTEAFF. The CDR3 nucleotides read TGCAGTGCCATCAGGGGGAACACTGAAGCTTTCTTT.

This chain connects TRBV6-6 to TRBJ1-1; D call uncertain. This CDR3 is built from 13 residues. The V end lost 6 bases, the J end lost 6 bases, and 14 bases lay between the germline ends. CDR1 MNHNY and CDR2 SVGAGI come from the germline V gene (reference sequence). As DNA, the CDR3 is TGTGCCAGCAGGGACGGTAAATCGTCTGAAGCTTTCTTT. Amino acids: CASRDGKSSEAFF.

This clonotype was counted only a few times. This chain uses TRBV7-2 with TRBJ2-1; D possibly matches TRBD1 or TRBD2 (5 bases each). This CDR3 comprises 11 residues. From germline, CDR1 is SGHTA and CDR2 FQGNSA. With 5 bases removed from V and 11 bases from J, the gap between germline ends came to 10 bases. Here the CDR3 DNA reads TGTGCCAGCAGCCCGGGACGGCAGCAGTTCTTC. It is translated as CASSPGRQQFF.

The gene calls are TRBV5-1 and TRBJ2-2; the match to TRBD2 covers 8 bases. Germline V gene sequence: CDR1 SGHRS, CDR2 YFSETQ. The length of the CDR3 is 15 residues. V shed 2 bases and J 1 base; nucleotides not matched to a gene: 1. The CDR3 is CASSLAGENTGELFF. The CDR3 region has the DNA TGCGCCAGCAGCTTAGCGGGGGAGAACACCGGGGAGCTGTTTTTT.

The J gene is TRBJ1-5, the V gene TRBV11-1; the D gene is possibly TRBD1 (5 bases). The CDR3 has 16 residues. Per the germline V gene, CDR1 is SGHAT and CDR2 is FQDESV (reference sequence). The V and J ends lost 5 bases and 2 bases respectively, with 16 bases between them. CDR3 residues: CASSKGRGIGNQPQHF. The CDR3 DNA reads TGTGCCAGCAGCAAGGGACGGGGAATCGGCAATCAGCCCCAGCATTTT.

The chain is built from TRBV29-1 and TRBJ1-1, with no clear D. This CDR3 comprises 13 residues. V dropped 3 bases and J dropped 5 bases, with 13 bases sitting between them. Looked up from germline, CDR1 is SQVTM and CDR2 is ANQGSEA. The CDR3 DNA reads TGCAGCGTTGACGTTGGGGTAGGAACTGAAGCTTTCTTT. It encodes CSVDVGVGTEAFF.

The chain recombines TRBV29-1 with TRBJ2-2; 7 positions match TRBD1. Unmatched junction bases numbered 3, after V lost 6 bases and J lost 2 bases. Germline V CDR1 and CDR2: SQVTM, ANQGSEA. CDR3 length: 13 amino acids. The CDR3 DNA follows: TGCAGCGTGGGACAGTTCAACACCGGGGAGCTGTTTTTT. Its translation: CSVGQFNTGELFF.

This chain connects TRBV5-1 to TRBJ2-2; D is ambiguous. The V gene's germline CDR1 is SGHRS and CDR2 YFSETQ. V was shortened by 0 bases and J by 4 bases, with 7 bases between the two germline ends. This CDR3 contains 14 residues. The CDR3 region is CASSLEQPTGELFF. For the CDR3, the DNA is TGCGCCAGCAGCTTGGAGCAACCCACCGGGGAGCTGTTTTTT. The variable domain in full, with the rest retrieved from reference TRBV5-1 and TRBJ2-2, is KAGVTQTPRYLIKTRGQQVTLSCSPISGHRSVSWYQQTPGQGLQFLFEYFSETQRNKGNFPGRFSGRQFSNSRSEMNVSTLELGDSALYLCASSLEQPTGELFFGEGSRLTVL.

This clonotype was detected a few times. The chain couples TRBV6-1 to TRBJ2-7, with 8 bases fitting TRBD1. J lost 5 bases, V lost 1 base, and 7 bases had no gene match. The germline V gene encodes CDR1 MNHNS and CDR2 SASEGT. The CDR3 has 15 amino acids. The CDR3 sequence is CASSEVETGVHEQYV. DNA for the CDR3: TGTGCCAGCAGTGAAGTTGAGACAGGGGTACACGAGCAGTACGTC.

The V gene is TRBV7-9, the J gene TRBJ2-6; a possible D gene is TRBD1 (6 bases). The CDR3 runs 19 residues. With 6 bases removed from V and 2 bases from J, the gap between germline ends came to 23 bases. CDR1 is SEHNR and CDR2 is FQNEAQ in the germline V gene (reference sequence). CDR3 DNA: TGTGCCAGCAGGTCTCCTGCCCAGGGGCTGGAAACTGGGGCCAACGTCCTGACTTTC. It translates to CASRSPAQGLETGANVLTF.

This clonotype has more than one count but fewer than ten. This chain links TRBV9 with TRBJ2-3; D uncertain. Trimming stripped 5 bases from V and 0 bases from J, with 10 bases between. CDR3 length equals 14 residues. Germline V gene data show CDR1 as SGDLS and CDR2 as YYNGEE. CDR3 residues: CASRPGRSTDTQYF. The CDR3 nucleotides are TGTGCCAGCAGGCCTGGTAGGAGCACAGATACGCAGTATTTT. Combining the CDR3 with reference TRBV9 and TRBJ2-3 gives the whole variable domain DSGVTQTPKHLITATGQRVTLRCSPRSGDLSVYWYQQSLDQGLQFLIQYYNGEERAKGNILERFSAQQFPDLHSELNLSSLELGDSALYFCASRPGRSTDTQYFGPGTRLTVL.

The gene calls are TRBV5-1 and TRBJ2-3; TRBD2 matches at 9 bases. J gave up 2 bases and V 0 bases, and 4 bases lay outside the gene matches. The CDR3 has 16 amino acids. Per the germline V gene, CDR1 is SGHRS and CDR2 is YFSETQ. CDR3 nucleotides: TGCGCCAGCAGCTTGGTTAGCGGGGGTAACACAGATACGCAGTATTTT. Amino acids: CASSLVSGGNTDTQYF.

This clonotype was seen ten or more times. V gene TRBV6-6 combines with J gene TRBJ1-1, with D possibly TRBD1 on 5 matching bases. Germline values: CDR1 MNHNY, CDR2 SVGAGI (reference sequence). CDR3 size: 16 residues. V gave up 6 bases and J gave up 2 bases, with 19 bases separating them. CDR3 sequence: CASRARGGAINTEAFF. The DNA of the CDR3 is TGTGCCAGCAGGGCCCGGGGAGGGGCCATTAACACTGAAGCTTTCTTT.

The CDR3 protein is CASTLDSGGNYEQYF. In DNA, the CDR3 is TGTGCCAGCACCCTCGACAGCGGCGGAAACTACGAGCAGTACTTC. The chain links TRBV7-2 to TRBJ2-7; either TRBD1 or TRBD2 may fit D (5 bases each). V lost 7 bases and J 3 bases, leaving 19 bases between the germline ends. The CDR3 has 15 residues. Per the germline V gene, CDR1 is SGHTA and CDR2 is FQGNSA.

The genes are TRBV5-1 and TRBJ2-7; the D gene is possibly TRBD2 (5 bases). Germline CDR1 reads SGHRS; CDR2 reads YFSETQ. V shed 4 bases and J shed 0 bases, with 8 bases lying between them. The CDR3 is 13 residues long. Written as DNA, the CDR3 is TGCGCCAGCAGCCCCGGGGTCTCCTACGAGCAGTACTTC. As protein: CASSPGVSYEQYF.

This clonotype was counted between two and nine times. The V and J genes are TRBV6-2 or TRBV6-3 and TRBJ2-1; D is unclear. From germline, CDR1 is MNHEY and CDR2 SVGEGT. The CDR3 extends over 16 amino acids. The V gene lost 2 bases and the J gene lost 0 bases, with 11 bases spanning the gap. CDR3 protein: CASSYEKGLSYNEQFF. The CDR3 bases are TGTGCCAGCAGTTACGAGAAAGGGCTCTCCTACAATGAGCAGTTCTTC.

This clonotype turned up a few times. The chain combines TRBV12-3 or TRBV12-4 with TRBJ2-3; 12 nucleotides align to TRBD2. The CDR3 sequence is 16 residues long. V lost 5 bases to trimming and J lost 2 bases; unmatched junction nucleotides: 5. In nucleotides, the CDR3 is TGTGCCAGCAGTCGGGGGACTAGCGGGCTCACAGATACGCAGTATTTT. Its translation is CASSRGTSGLTDTQYF.

V usage is TRBV20-1 and J usage is TRBJ2-3, with 13 bases that match TRBD2. CDR3 size: 18 residues. Germline trimming cut 0 bases from V and 1 base from J; bases unmatched to any gene: 7. Germline CDR1 is DFQATT and CDR2 is SNEGSKA (reference sequence). The CDR3 region has the DNA TGCAGTGCTAGAGAGACTAGCGGGGGGCCACCTGGCACAGATACGCAGTATTTT. This translates into CSARETSGGPPGTDTQYF.

The chain's CDR3 is CSAGLGSYTQYF. In DNA form, the CDR3 reads TGCAGCGCCGGTCTGGGTTCATATACGCAGTATTTT. This sequence joins TRBV29-1 and TRBJ2-3; D ambiguous. The CDR3 consists of 12 residues. CDR1 is SQVTM and CDR2 is ANQGSEA in the germline V gene. V gave up 7 bases and J gave up 7 bases, with 15 bases separating them.

This clonotype was picked up one time. The genes are TRBV11-2 and TRBJ2-3; 13 bases are shared with TRBD2. With V trimmed by 5 bases and J by 6 bases, 8 bases remained unmatched. The CDR3 runs 16 residues. The V gene's germline CDR1 is SGHAT and CDR2 FQNNGV. CDR3 sequence (DNA): TGTGCCAGCAGCCCCCACGGACTAGCGGGGGCGGATACGCAGTATTTT. Its protein product is CASSPHGLAGADTQYF. The entire variable domain, with the rest obtained from reference TRBV11-2 and TRBJ2-3, is as follows: EAGVAQSPRYKIIEKRQSVAFWCNPISGHATLYWYQQILGQGPKLLIQFQNNGVVDDSQLPKDRFSAERLKGVDSTLKIQPAKLEDSAVYLCASSPHGLAGADTQYFGPGTRLTVL.

This chain joins TRBV7-9 and TRBJ1-2; 12 bases line up with TRBD1. The CDR3 loop spans 14 amino acids. The germline V gene encodes CDR1 SEHNR and CDR2 FQNEAQ (reference sequence). V lost 6 bases and J lost 5; bases outside the gene matches: 4. CDR3 in amino acids: CASRGTGGVYGYTF. Here the CDR3 DNA reads TGTGCCAGCAGAGGGACAGGGGGCGTTTATGGCTACACCTTC.

The chain uses TRBV20-1 and TRBJ2-1; TRBD1 might be the D (5 bases). The germline V gene encodes CDR1 DFQATT and CDR2 SNEGSKA (reference sequence). V lost 1 base and J 3 bases, leaving 13 bases between the germline ends. This CDR3 spans 15 amino acids. The CDR3 reads CSARGAGSVYNEQFF. In DNA form, the CDR3 reads TGCAGTGCTAGAGGCGCAGGGTCGGTCTACAATGAGCAGTTCTTC.